Presented here are 28 T cell receptor beta chains from one specimen sequenced in a study of patients and donors after allogeneic stem cell transplantation. TCRdb independently ran MiXCR on the RT-PCR reads; one entry per CDR3 protein. The table has approximately 150,000 distinct CDR3 sequences, about 40% seen once; the top ten hold 50%. Sequenced sample: blood, either unsorted or a sorted T cell fraction (not recorded which). The receptor source for this set is a human donor who was either an allogeneic HSCT recipient or a stem cell or donor lymphocyte infusion donor (not recorded which). It is not recorded whose cells these are; they may come from a transplant donor.

The chain couples TRBV10-3 to TRBJ1-1; D is ambiguous. This CDR3 comprises 13 residues. V was shortened by 7 bases and J by 4 bases, with 13 bases between the two germline ends. Germline CDR1 and CDR2: ENHRY and SYGVKD. CDR3 sequence reads: CAIIGEVGTEAFF. The DNA for the CDR3 is TGTGCCATCATAGGAGAGGTGGGCACTGAAGCTTTCTTT.

The chain combines TRBV7-3 with TRBJ1-6; D remains ambiguous. Germline V gene data show CDR1 as SGHTA and CDR2 as FQGTGA. V lost 6 bases and J 0 bases, leaving 12 bases between the germline ends. The CDR3 spans 16 residues. The CDR3 nucleotides are TGTGCCAGCAGGGCCGATGGTGGCTCCTATAATTCACCCCTCCACTTT. Its translation is CASRADGGSYNSPLHF.

This sequence joins TRBV6-5 and TRBJ1-5; D possibly corresponds to TRBD1 (5 bases). The V gene's germline CDR1 is MNHEY and CDR2 SVGAGI. CDR3 length equals 13 residues. V lost 2 bases to trimming and J lost 5 bases, with 7 bases between them. As DNA, the CDR3 is TGTGCCAGCAGTTACGCGGGGGATCAGCCCCAGCATTTT. Protein sequence: CASSYAGDQPQHF.

The chain uses TRBV24-1 and TRBJ1-1, with D tentatively TRBD1 (5 bases). The germline V and J ends were trimmed by 0 bases and 0 bases, with 19 bases remaining between them. The length of the CDR3 is 19 residues. Germline V gene lookup returns CDR1 KGHDR and CDR2 SFDVKD. The chain's CDR3 is CATSDLLGQGIGMNTEAFF. The DNA of the CDR3 is TGTGCCACCAGTGATTTGCTCGGGCAGGGAATCGGCATGAACACTGAAGCTTTCTTT.

This chain links TRBV7-9 with TRBJ1-5; D call uncertain. Germline CDR1 and CDR2: SEHNR and FQNEAQ (reference sequence). V was pared by 4 bases and J by 0 bases, with 10 bases between. This CDR3 has 15 residues. The CDR3 here is CASSSGLGSNQPQHF. CDR3 coding DNA: TGTGCCAGCAGCTCAGGACTGGGTAGCAATCAGCCCCAGCATTTT.

The chain links TRBV12-3 or TRBV12-4 to TRBJ2-1; D may be TRBD1 (5 bases). The CDR3 is made up of 16 amino acids. V gave up 3 bases and J gave up 2 bases, with 14 bases separating them. As DNA, the CDR3 is TGTGCCAGCAGTTTCGGCTCCCCAGGGACCTACAATGAGCAGTTCTTC. Its protein product is CASSFGSPGTYNEQFF.

The chain couples TRBV3-1 to TRBJ1-5; D remains ambiguous. Trimming took off 6 bases at V and 11 bases at J, with 17 bases between the two ends. From germline, CDR1 is LGHDT and CDR2 YNNKEL (reference sequence). The CDR3 is made up of 13 amino acids. In DNA form, the CDR3 reads TGTGCCAGCAGTCCCGGACCGCGTCGGACCCAGCATTTT. Residues: CASSPGPRRTQHF.

This sequence joins TRBV6-2 or TRBV6-3 and TRBJ2-1; tentatively, D is TRBD2 (6 bases). V lost 6 bases and J lost 10, with 13 bases in between. The CDR3 contains 12 residues. Germline CDR1 is MNHEY and CDR2 is SVGEGT. CDR3 sequence (DNA): TGTGCCAGCAGCCGACTAGGGATGGAGCAGTTCTTC. Translation: CASSRLGMEQFF.

The sample holds a few counts of this clonotype. The chain recombines TRBV5-5 with TRBJ1-4, with D perhaps TRBD1 (5 bases). V lost 0 bases and J lost 4, with 10 bases in between. CDR1 and CDR2 from the germline V gene are SGHKS and YYEKEE (reference sequence). The CDR3 covers 15 residues. Written as DNA, the CDR3 is TGTGCCAGCAGCTTGGGACAGATACGTAATGAAAAACTGTTTTTT. Protein product: CASSLGQIRNEKLFF.

This clonotype was seen a handful of times. The V and J genes are TRBV10-3 and TRBJ1-1; D is undetermined. Germline CDR1 ENHRY, CDR2 SYGVKD. V was cut by 9 bases and J by 1 base, with 9 bases left in between. The CDR3 length is 12 residues. CDR3 coding DNA: TGTGCCATTAGAGCTGAGAACACTGAAGCTTTCTTT. This translates into CAIRAENTEAFF.

This clonotype occurred once. V and J are TRBV6-5 and TRBJ1-1; the D is unclear. The V and J ends lost 5 bases and 0 bases respectively, with 25 bases between them. The CDR3 length is 19 residues. CDR1 is MNHEY and CDR2 is SVGAGI in the germline V gene. The CDR3 loop is CASSALPPGPEVMNTEAFF. The CDR3 DNA is TGTGCCAGCAGTGCCCTCCCGCCGGGCCCAGAAGTCATGAACACTGAAGCTTTCTTT.

CDR3 in amino acids: CSSSGQVYEQFF. DNA of the CDR3: TGCAGCTCCTCGGGCCAGGTCTATGAGCAGTTCTTC. The chain couples TRBV29-1 to TRBJ2-1; D remains unclear. This CDR3 has 12 residues. Trimming stripped 8 bases from V and 8 bases from J, with 16 bases between. Looked up from germline, CDR1 is SQVTM and CDR2 is ANQGSEA.

This sequence joins TRBV12-3 or TRBV12-4 and TRBJ1-5; 9 bases match TRBD1. Trimming took 6 bases from V and 2 from J; bases not matched to a gene: 8. This CDR3 is 16 amino acids long. The CDR3 DNA reads TGTGCCAGCAGCAAGGGGACAGGGCGAGGCAATCAGCCCCAGCATTTT. Its protein product is CASSKGTGRGNQPQHF.

This chain joins TRBV19 and TRBJ1-1; D remains ambiguous. Germline V CDR1 and CDR2: LNHDA, SQIVND (reference sequence). Between the trimmed V and J ends, which lost 2 bases and 1 base, there was a span of 8 bases. This CDR3 spans 14 amino acids. CDR3 bases: TGTGCCAGTAGTATAAGCAGACCGAACACTGAAGCTTTCTTT. Amino acids: CASSISRPNTEAFF.

This clonotype was found a few times. CDR3 region: CSVLPARGTGNTEAFF. As DNA, the CDR3 is TGCAGCGTTTTACCGGCGAGGGGGACAGGGAACACTGAAGCTTTCTTT. The chain uses TRBV29-1 and TRBJ1-1; 8 bases are a match to TRBD1. The V gene end was trimmed by 5 bases and the J gene end by 1 base; junction bases not matched to a gene: 12. Germline CDR1 SQVTM, CDR2 ANQGSEA. The CDR3 extends over 16 amino acids.

The V gene is TRBV10-3, the J gene TRBJ1-5; no firm D call. The CDR3 has 16 amino acids. Trimming cost V 5 bases and J 0 bases, with 14 bases left between them. Germline lookup yields CDR1 ENHRY and CDR2 SYGVKD. CDR3 loop: CAISPGQADSNQPQHF. The CDR3 bases are TGTGCCATCAGTCCCGGGCAAGCAGATAGCAATCAGCCCCAGCATTTT.

The chain recombines TRBV6-6 with TRBJ1-1, with a tentative D call TRBD1 (6 bases). Trimming took 3 bases from V and 1 from J, leaving 12 bases between them. CDR1 and CDR2 from the germline V gene are MNHNY and SVGAGI (reference sequence). This CDR3 comprises 15 residues. CDR3 nucleotides: TGTGCCAGCAGTTATTCACAGGGAAGGAACACTGAAGCTTTCTTT. Protein: CASSYSQGRNTEAFF.

This clonotype was seen only a few times. This chain uses TRBV20-1 with TRBJ1-6; no definite D call. Germline V gene lookup returns CDR1 DFQATT and CDR2 SNEGSKA (reference sequence). The CDR3 is made up of 13 amino acids. Deletions cut 1 base from V and 9 bases from J, with 10 bases between. CDR3 nucleotide sequence: TGCAGTGCTAGAGGCAGGTTTAGTTCACCCCTCCACTTT. As protein: CSARGRFSSPLHF.

The rearrangement uses TRBV28 and TRBJ2-7; TRBD2 might be the D (7 bases). The V end was cut by 7 bases, the J end by 2 bases, with 15 bases between. CDR1 and CDR2 (germline): MDHEN, SYDVKM. This CDR3 is built from 14 residues. In DNA form, the CDR3 reads TGTGCCAGCAAACCCGGGGGGCCCACCTACGAGCAGTACGTC. Protein sequence: CASKPGGPTYEQYV.

This sequence joins TRBV5-1 and TRBJ2-4; TRBD2 is a possible D gene (5 bases). With 1 base removed from V and 9 bases from J, the gap between germline ends came to 11 bases. The CDR3 length is 13 residues. Looked up from germline, CDR1 is SGHRS and CDR2 is YFSETQ. CDR3 bases: TGCGCCAGCAGCTTGACAAAAGAGGGCATTCAGTACTTC. It translates to CASSLTKEGIQYF.

The chain has TRBV12-3 or TRBV12-4 and TRBJ1-5; tentatively, D is TRBD1 (5 bases). This CDR3 has 16 residues. V was pared by 3 bases and J by 6 bases, with 18 bases between. This CDR3 is CASSFGGGRGTQPQHF. The CDR3 DNA reads TGTGCCAGCAGTTTTGGCGGAGGCCGTGGGACTCAGCCCCAGCATTTT.

The chain combines TRBV10-3 with TRBJ1-1; 8 bases match TRBD1. The CDR3 runs to 15 residues. Germline assignment: CDR1 ENHRY and CDR2 SYGVKD. Unmatched junction bases numbered 11, after V lost 7 bases and J lost 4 bases. The CDR3 region is CAIIPDRDKGTEAFF. The CDR3 nucleotides read TGTGCCATCATTCCGGACAGGGACAAAGGCACTGAAGCTTTCTTT.

The V and J genes are TRBV6-5 and TRBJ1-2; TRBD1 is a possible D gene (6 bases). Germline V gene lookup returns CDR1 MNHEY and CDR2 SVGAGI. There are 12 residues in the CDR3. Between the trimmed V and J ends, which lost 6 bases and 9 bases, there was a span of 14 bases. As DNA, the CDR3 is TGTGCCAGCAGCGCCGCAGGGGCGAGCTACACCTTC. This translates into CASSAAGASYTF.

V gene TRBV20-1 combines with J gene TRBJ2-7; D is possibly TRBD1 (6 bases). Germline-derived CDR1 and CDR2 are DFQATT and SNEGSKA (reference sequence). The CDR3 length is 11 residues. Trimming left V 5 bases short and J 3 bases short, with 8 bases between. The CDR3 nucleotides are TGCAGTGCTGCGACAGGCTACGAGCAGTACGTC. Residues: CSAATGYEQYV.

The V gene is TRBV7-9, the J gene TRBJ1-2; a possible D gene is TRBD1 (5 bases). This CDR3 comprises 15 residues. Germline-derived CDR1 and CDR2 are SEHNR and FQNEAQ (reference sequence). V dropped 3 bases and J dropped 8 bases, with 19 bases sitting between them. The CDR3 nucleotides read TGTGCCAGCAGCTTCGGGACCGATTCGAAGGGAGGCTACACCTTC. Translating it yields CASSFGTDSKGGYTF.

This clonotype was picked up a small number of times. The gene calls are TRBV12-3 or TRBV12-4 and TRBJ2-1; tentative D call: TRBD1 (6 bases). This CDR3 has 13 amino acids. The V end was cut by 7 bases, the J end by 5 bases, with 12 bases between. The CDR3, as DNA: TGTGCCAGCAACATAGGGGGAAACAATGAGCAGTTCTTC. This encodes CASNIGGNNEQFF.

This clonotype showed up just a few times. The chain recombines TRBV3-1 with TRBJ2-1, with TRBD2 matching over 9 bases. Germline assignment: CDR1 LGHDT and CDR2 YNNKEL (reference sequence). Losses at the gene ends were 5 bases for V and 4 bases for J; bases not matched to a gene: 9. CDR3 size: 16 residues. The chain's CDR3 is CASSIIAGDPYNEQFF. The CDR3, as DNA: TGTGCCAGCAGCATTATAGCGGGGGACCCTTACAATGAGCAGTTCTTC.

This chain links TRBV5-5 with TRBJ2-7, with D unclear. Trimming cost V 0 bases and J 3 bases, with 13 bases left between them. The CDR3 has 15 amino acids. The germline V gene has CDR1 SGHKS and CDR2 YYEKEE (reference sequence). The CDR3 nucleotides read TGTGCCAGCAGCTTGGTAGGGCCGCCTAACTACGAGCAGTACTTC. Translated: CASSLVGPPNYEQYF. The whole variable domain, remainder taken from reference TRBV5-5 and TRBJ2-7, is DAGVTQSPTHLIKTRGQQVTLRCSPISGHKSVSWYQQVLGQGPQFIFQYYEKEERGRGNFPDRFSARQFPNYSSELNVNALLLGDSALYLCASSLVGPPNYEQYFGPGTRLTVT.